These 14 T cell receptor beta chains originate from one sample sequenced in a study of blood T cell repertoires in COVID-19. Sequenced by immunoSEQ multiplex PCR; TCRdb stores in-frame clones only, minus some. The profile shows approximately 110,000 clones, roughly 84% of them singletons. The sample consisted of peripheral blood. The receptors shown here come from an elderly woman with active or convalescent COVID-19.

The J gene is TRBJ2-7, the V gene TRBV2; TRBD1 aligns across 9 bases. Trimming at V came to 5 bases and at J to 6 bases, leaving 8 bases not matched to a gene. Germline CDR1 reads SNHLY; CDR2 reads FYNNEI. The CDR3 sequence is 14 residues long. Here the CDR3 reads CASSKGTGLSEQYF. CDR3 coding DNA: TGTGCCAGCAGTAAGGGGACAGGGTTGTCCGAGCAGTACTTC.

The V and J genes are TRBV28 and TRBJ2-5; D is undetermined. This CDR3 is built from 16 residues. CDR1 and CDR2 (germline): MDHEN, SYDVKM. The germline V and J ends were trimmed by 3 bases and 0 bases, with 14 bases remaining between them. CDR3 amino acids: CASSFVRSAYQETQYF. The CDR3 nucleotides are TGTGCCAGCAGTTTCGTGAGGTCAGCGTACCAAGAGACCCAGTACTTC.

The CDR3 DNA reads as TGTGCCAGCAGCCCCGACAGTAAAGAGACCCAGTACTTC. Protein: CASSPDSKETQYF. The chain uses TRBV7-2 and TRBJ2-5; D is possibly TRBD1 (5 bases). The CDR3 runs to 13 residues. Germline-derived CDR1 and CDR2 are SGHTA and FQGNSA. Between the trimmed V and J ends, which lost 5 bases and 3 bases, there was a span of 10 bases.

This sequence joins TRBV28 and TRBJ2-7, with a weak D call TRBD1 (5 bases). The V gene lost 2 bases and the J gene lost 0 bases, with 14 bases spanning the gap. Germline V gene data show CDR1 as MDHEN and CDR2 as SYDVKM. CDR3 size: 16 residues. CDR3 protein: CASSLGRGSFSYEQYF. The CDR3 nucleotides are TGTGCCAGCAGTTTAGGTAGGGGCTCGTTCTCCTACGAGCAGTACTTC. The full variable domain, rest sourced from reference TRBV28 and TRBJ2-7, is DVKVTQSSRYLVKRTGEKVFLECVQDMDHENMFWYRQDPGLGLRLIYFSYDVKMKEKGDIPEGYSVSREKKERFSLILESASTNQTSMYLCASSLGRGSFSYEQYFGPGTRLTVT.

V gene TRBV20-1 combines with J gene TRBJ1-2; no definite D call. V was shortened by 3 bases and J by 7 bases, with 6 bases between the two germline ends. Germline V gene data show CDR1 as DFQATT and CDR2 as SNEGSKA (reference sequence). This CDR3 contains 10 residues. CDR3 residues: CSASRGGYTF. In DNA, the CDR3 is TGCAGTGCTAGTCGGGGTGGCTACACCTTC.

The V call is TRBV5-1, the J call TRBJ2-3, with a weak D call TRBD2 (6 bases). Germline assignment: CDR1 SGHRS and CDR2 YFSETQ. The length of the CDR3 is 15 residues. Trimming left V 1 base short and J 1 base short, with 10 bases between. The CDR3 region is CASSLQLAGTDTQYF. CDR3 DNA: TGCGCCAGCAGCTTGCAATTAGCGGGCACAGATACGCAGTATTTT.

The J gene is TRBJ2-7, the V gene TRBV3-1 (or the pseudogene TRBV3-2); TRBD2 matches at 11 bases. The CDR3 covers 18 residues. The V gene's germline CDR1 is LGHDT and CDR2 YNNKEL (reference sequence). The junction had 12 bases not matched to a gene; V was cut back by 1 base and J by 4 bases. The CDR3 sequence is CASSQGLGSGRAFYEQYF. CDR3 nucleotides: TGTGCCAGCAGCCAAGGTCTGGGTAGCGGGAGGGCCTTTTACGAGCAGTACTTC.

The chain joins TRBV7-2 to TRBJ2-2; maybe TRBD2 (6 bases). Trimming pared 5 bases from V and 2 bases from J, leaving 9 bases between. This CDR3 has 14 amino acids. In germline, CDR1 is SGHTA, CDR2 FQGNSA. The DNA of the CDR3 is TGTGCCAGCAGCCCCGGGACTAACACCGGGGAGCTGTTTTTT. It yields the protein CASSPGTNTGELFF.

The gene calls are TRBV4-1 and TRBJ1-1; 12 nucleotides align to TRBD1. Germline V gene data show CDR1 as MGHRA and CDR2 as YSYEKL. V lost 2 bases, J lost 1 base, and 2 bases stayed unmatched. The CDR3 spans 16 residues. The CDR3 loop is CASSQPGQGANTEAFF. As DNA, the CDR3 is TGCGCCAGCAGCCAACCGGGACAGGGGGCGAACACTGAAGCTTTCTTT.

CDR3 sequence (DNA): TGTGCCAGCAGTGCTATCGGGGATTCGGAGACCCAGTACTTC. This codes for CASSAIGDSETQYF. The gene calls are TRBV2 and TRBJ2-5; the D gene is possibly TRBD2 (5 bases). This CDR3 contains 14 residues. Deletions cut 4 bases from V and 5 bases from J, with 14 bases between. Per germline, CDR1 SNHLY and CDR2 FYNNEI.

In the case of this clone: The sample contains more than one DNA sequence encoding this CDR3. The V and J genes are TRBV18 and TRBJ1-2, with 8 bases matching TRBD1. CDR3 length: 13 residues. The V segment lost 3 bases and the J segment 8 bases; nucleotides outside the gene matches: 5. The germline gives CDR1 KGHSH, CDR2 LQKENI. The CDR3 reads CASSPDRAGGYTF. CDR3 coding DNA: TGTGCCAGCTCACCGGACAGGGCGGGGGGCTACACCTTC.

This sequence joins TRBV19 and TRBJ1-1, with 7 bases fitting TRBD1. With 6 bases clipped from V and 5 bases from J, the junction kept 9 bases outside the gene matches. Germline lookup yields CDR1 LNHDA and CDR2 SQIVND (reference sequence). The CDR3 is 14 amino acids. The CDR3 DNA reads TGTGCCAGTAGCCAACAGGGGCCGGGAACTGAAGCTTTCTTT. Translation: CASSQQGPGTEAFF.

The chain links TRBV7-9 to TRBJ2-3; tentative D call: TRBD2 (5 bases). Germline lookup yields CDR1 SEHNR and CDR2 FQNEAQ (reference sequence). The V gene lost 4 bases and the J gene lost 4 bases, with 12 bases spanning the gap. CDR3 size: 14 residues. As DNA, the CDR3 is TGTGCCAGCAGCTGGCTAGCCTCCCCAGATACGCAGTATTTT. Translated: CASSWLASPDTQYF.

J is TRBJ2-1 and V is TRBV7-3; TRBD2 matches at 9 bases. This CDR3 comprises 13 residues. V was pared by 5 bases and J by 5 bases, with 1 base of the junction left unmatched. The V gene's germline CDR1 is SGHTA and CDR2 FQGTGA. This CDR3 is CASSRTSDNEQFF. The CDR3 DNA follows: TGTGCCAGCAGCAGGACTAGCGACAATGAGCAGTTCTTC.